Included here is one T cell receptor (beta chain) sequence, with context. Its antigen is unknown. No base quality information exists; no much larger clone differs at one position. In the prospective study, participants were about 18 to 89 years old, resided in about two dozen geographic areas of the United States, and were enrolled through a virtual design. In the prospective study, participants were assigned to cohorts based on the clinical history participants reported in a screening survey and a study questionnaire. Exposed participants had been in contact with someone with a PCR-confirmed or clinician-diagnosed COVID-19 case within 2 weeks of study entry. Mobile phlebotomists in the prospective study collected whole blood, serum and a nasopharyngeal or oropharyngeal swab from every participant. Prospective study participants could optionally give additional blood draws and questionnaires over an approximately 2-month period. Before DNA extraction, blood samples from the prospective study were shipped at room temperature or frozen.

CDR1 and CDR2 are read off the germline V gene as MDHEN and SYDVKM. The CDR3 numbers 13 residues from cysteine through phenylalanine. Solely the CDR3 DNA is kept, with 39 bases framed from the first base. The germline ends are 14 bases apart after V is trimmed by 6 bases and J by 6 bases. The data were obtained in a study of blood T cell repertoires in COVID-19 (dated by TCRdb to about 2020). Some background on the complete study: The collaborator samples originated in the United States, Italy and Spain and spanned the acute and convalescent phases of COVID-19. The prospective study material was composed of cDNA or gDNA derived from T cells, B-cell-depleted T cells, or PBMCs. Where available, HLA class I and class II types were taken from metadata supplied by the sample provider and were not determined by assay-based typing. Samples were obtained from the ongoing ImmuneRACE study (first 160 participants) and from 1,000 to 1,500 subjects provided by 6 global collaborators. A de-identified subject ID, COVID-19 status, age in years and sex were almost always included in the sample metadata. The repertoires were made available in a free public database intended to serve as a resource for research on the immune response to SARS-CoV-2. The dataset comprised deeply sampled blood TCRbeta repertoires from subjects exposed to, actively infected with, or recovered from COVID-19. General conclusions and limits of the study: The amount of clinical and demographic metadata varied by source and participant and was provided uncurated.

TCRbeta CDR3 regions were amplified from genomic DNA by means of the immunoSEQ Assay, a bias-controlled multiplex PCR. Under the source paper's analysis protocol: Within the assay, amplification of reference gene primers was used to estimate how many nucleated cells each sample contained. Sequence reads were collapsed and filtered to measure the absolute abundance of every unique TCRbeta CDR3 rearrangement. For each sample, productive Simpson clonality was calculated by taking the square root of Simpson's diversity index across productive rearrangements. Held by TCRdb, this immuneACCESS table contains in-frame sequences only and omits some clones. Under half of the omission traces to an unresolved V gene where checked; the cause of the rest is unknown. V and J calls and clone size are those listed in that table; D and trimming were worked out from the DNA. The sample includes roughly 150,000 clones, with around 87% observed a single time. Of the sample, about 4.1% falls within the top ten clones.

Sequenced input: PBMCs or T cells enriched from blood (not recorded which). This receptor was taken from a woman aged 35 to 49 who had been exposed to COVID-19. The rearranged segments are TRBV28 and TRBJ1-2; the D gene is perhaps TRBD1, on 6 matching bases. The nucleotides are TGTGCCAGCAGCCCAATTAAGGGGGATGGCTACACCTTC. Translated, it reads CASSPIKGDGYTF.